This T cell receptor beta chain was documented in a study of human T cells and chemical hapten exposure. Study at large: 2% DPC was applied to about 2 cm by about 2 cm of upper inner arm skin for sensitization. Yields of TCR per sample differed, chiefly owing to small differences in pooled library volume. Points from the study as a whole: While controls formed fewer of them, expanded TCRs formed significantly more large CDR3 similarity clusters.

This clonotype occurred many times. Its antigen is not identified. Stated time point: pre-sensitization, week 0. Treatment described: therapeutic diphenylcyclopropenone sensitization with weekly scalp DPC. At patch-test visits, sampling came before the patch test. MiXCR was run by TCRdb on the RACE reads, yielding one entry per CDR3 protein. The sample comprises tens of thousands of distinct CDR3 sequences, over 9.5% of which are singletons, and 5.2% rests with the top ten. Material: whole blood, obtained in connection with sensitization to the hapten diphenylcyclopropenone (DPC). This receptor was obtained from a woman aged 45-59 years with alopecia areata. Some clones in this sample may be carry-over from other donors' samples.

The CDR3 nucleotides are TGTGCTAGTGGTTTGGATGCACTAGCGGGAGTTGTTACCGGGGAGCTGTTTTTT. Translation gives CASGLDALAGVVTGELFF. This chain connects TRBV12-5 to TRBJ2-2; 11 nucleotides align to TRBD2. CDR3 size: 18 residues. Trimming at V came to 1 base and at J to 5 bases, leaving 9 bases not matched to a gene. CDR1 LGHNT and CDR2 FRNRAP come from the germline V gene.